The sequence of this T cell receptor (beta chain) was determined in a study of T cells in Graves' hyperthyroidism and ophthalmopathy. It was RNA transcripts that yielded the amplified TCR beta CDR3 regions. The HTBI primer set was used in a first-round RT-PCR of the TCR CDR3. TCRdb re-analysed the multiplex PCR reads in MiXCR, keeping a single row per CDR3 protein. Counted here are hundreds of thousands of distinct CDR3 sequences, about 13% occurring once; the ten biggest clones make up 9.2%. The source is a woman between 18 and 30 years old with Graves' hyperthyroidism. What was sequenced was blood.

CDR3 amino acids: CASSRDLAKNIQYF. The CDR3 DNA sequence: TGCGCCAGCAGCCGGGACTTAGCCAAAAACATTCAGTACTTC. The chain couples TRBV5-1 to TRBJ2-4, with a weak D call TRBD2 (6 bases). CDR1 is SGHRS, CDR2 YFSETQ, per germline. The CDR3 spans 14 residues. The V end lost 4 bases, the J end lost 0 bases, and 8 bases lay between the germline ends.